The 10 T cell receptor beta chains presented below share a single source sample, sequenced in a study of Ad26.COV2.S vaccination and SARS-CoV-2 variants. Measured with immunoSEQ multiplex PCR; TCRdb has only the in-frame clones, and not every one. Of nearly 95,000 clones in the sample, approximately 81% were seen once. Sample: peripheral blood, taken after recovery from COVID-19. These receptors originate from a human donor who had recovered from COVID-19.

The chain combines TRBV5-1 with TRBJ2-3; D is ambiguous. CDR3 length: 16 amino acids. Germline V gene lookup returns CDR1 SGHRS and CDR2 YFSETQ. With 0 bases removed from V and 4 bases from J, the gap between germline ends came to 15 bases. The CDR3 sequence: CASSLERFNGADTQYF. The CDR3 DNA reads TGCGCCAGCAGCTTGGAGCGATTTAATGGGGCAGATACGCAGTATTTT.

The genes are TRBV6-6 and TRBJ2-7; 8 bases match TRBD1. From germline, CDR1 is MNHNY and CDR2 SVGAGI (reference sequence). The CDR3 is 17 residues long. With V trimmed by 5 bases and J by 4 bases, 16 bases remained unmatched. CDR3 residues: CASSHFPRTGRSYEQYF. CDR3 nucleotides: TGTGCCAGCAGTCATTTCCCCCGGACAGGGAGATCATACGAGCAGTACTTC.

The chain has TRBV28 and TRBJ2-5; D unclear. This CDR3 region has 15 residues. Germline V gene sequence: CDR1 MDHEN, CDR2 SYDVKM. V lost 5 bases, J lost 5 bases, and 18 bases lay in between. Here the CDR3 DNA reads TGTGCCAGCAGTCCACGCGTAAGGTCACGGGAGACCCAGTACTTC. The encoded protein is CASSPRVRSRETQYF.

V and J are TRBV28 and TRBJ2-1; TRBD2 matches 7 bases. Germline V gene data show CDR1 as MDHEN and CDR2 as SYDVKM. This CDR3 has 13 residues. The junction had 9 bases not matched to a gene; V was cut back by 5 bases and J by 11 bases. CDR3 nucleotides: TGTGCCAGCAGTGCGAACCGGGACTACCAGCAGTTCTTC. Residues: CASSANRDYQQFF.

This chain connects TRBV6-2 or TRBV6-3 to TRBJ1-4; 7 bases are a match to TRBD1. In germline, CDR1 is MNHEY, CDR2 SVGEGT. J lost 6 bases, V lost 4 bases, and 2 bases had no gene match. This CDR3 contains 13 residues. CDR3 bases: TGTGCCAGCAGTTCCGACAGGGATGAAAAACTGTTTTTT. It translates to CASSSDRDEKLFF.

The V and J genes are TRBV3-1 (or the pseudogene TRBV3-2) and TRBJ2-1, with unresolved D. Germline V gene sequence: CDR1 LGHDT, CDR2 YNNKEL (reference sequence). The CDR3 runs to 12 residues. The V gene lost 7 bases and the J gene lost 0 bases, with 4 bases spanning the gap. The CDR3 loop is CASTNSYNEQFF. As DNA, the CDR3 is TGTGCCAGCACCAACTCCTACAATGAGCAGTTCTTC.

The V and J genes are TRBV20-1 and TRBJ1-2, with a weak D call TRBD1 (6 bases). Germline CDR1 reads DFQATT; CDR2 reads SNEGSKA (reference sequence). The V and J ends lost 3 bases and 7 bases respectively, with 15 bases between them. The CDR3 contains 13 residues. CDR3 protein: CSASHAGALGYTF. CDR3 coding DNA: TGCAGTGCTAGTCACGCAGGGGCGCTTGGCTACACCTTC.

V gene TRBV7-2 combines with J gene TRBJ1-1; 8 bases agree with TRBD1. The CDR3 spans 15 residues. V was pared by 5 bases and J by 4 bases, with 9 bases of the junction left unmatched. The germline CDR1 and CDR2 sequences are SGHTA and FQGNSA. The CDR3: CASSPYSTGGTEAFF. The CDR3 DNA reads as TGTGCCAGCAGCCCATACTCCACAGGGGGCACTGAAGCTTTCTTT.

The CDR3 loop is CASSLGRTHYEQYF. The DNA of the CDR3 is TGTGCCAGCAGCCTGGGCAGAACACACTACGAGCAGTACTTC. The rearrangement uses TRBV5-6 and TRBJ2-7; D gene uncertain. Trimming shortened V by 4 bases and J by 3 bases, and 14 bases separated the two germline ends. CDR1 is SGHDT, CDR2 YYEEEE, per germline. The CDR3 extends over 14 amino acids.

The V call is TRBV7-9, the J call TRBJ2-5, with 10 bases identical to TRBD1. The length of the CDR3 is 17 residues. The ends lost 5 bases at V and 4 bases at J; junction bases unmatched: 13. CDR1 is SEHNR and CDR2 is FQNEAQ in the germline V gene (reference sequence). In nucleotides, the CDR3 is TGTGCCAGCAGCACACCATCAGGAAGACAGGGGGCAGAGACCCAGTACTTC. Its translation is CASSTPSGRQGAETQYF.